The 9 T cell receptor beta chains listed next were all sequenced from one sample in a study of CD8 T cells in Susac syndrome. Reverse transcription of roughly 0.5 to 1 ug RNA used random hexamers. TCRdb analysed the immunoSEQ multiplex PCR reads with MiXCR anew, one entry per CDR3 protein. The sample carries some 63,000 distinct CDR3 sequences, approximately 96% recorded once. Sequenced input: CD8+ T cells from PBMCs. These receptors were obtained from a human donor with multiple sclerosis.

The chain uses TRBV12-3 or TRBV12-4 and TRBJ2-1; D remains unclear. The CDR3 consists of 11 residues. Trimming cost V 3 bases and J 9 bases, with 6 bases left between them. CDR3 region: CASSLSREQFF. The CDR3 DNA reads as TGTGCCAGCAGTTTGAGCCGTGAGCAGTTCTTC.

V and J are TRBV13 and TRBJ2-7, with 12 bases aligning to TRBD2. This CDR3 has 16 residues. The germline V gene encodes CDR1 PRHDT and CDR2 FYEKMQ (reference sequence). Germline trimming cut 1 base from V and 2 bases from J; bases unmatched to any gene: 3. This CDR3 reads CASSLVRLAGAYEQYF. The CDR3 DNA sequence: TGTGCCAGCAGCTTAGTCCGACTAGCGGGGGCCTACGAGCAGTACTTC.

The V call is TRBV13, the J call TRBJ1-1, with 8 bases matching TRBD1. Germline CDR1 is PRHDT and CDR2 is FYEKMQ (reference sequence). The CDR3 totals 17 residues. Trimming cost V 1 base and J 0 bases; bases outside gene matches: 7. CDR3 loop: CASSLVGRGLMNTEAFF. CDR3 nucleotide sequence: TGTGCCAGCAGCTTAGTTGGCAGGGGGCTGATGAACACTGAAGCTTTCTTT. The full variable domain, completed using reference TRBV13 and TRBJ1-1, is AAGVIQSPRHLIKEKRETATLKCYPIPRHDTVYWYQQGPGQDPQFLISFYEKMQSDKGSIPDRFSAQQFSDYHSELNMSSLELGDSALYFCASSLVGRGLMNTEAFFGQGTRLTVV.

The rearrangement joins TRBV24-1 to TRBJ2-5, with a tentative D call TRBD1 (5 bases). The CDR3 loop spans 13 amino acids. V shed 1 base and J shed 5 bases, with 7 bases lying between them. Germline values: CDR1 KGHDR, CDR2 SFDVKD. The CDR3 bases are TGTGCCACCAGTGATTTACCAGGGGAGACCCAGTACTTC. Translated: CATSDLPGETQYF.

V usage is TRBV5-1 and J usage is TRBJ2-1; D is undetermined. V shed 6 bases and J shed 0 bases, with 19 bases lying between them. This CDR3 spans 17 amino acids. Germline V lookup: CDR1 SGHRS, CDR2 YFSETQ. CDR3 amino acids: CASTLIGSLDSYNEQFF. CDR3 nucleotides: TGCGCCAGCACCCTTATCGGCAGTCTTGACTCCTACAATGAGCAGTTCTTC.

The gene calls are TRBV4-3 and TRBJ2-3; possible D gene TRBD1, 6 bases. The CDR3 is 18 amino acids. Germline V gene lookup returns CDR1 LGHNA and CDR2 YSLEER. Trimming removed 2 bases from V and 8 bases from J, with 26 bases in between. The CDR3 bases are TGCGCCAGCAGCCAACGGTGGGGGCTGGATCTGGTGGGTCCTACGCAGTATTTT. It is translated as CASSQRWGLDLVGPTQYF.

The DNA of the CDR3 is TGCGCCAGCAGCCAAGAAGGGGCTAGTGCCGGGGAGCTGTTTTTT. Encoded protein: CASSQEGASAGELFF. The J gene is TRBJ2-2, the V gene TRBV4-1; possibly TRBD1 for D (5 bases). Germline V gene data show CDR1 as MGHRA and CDR2 as YSYEKL. The CDR3 is 15 residues long. Trimming removed 0 bases from V and 6 bases from J, with 11 bases in between.

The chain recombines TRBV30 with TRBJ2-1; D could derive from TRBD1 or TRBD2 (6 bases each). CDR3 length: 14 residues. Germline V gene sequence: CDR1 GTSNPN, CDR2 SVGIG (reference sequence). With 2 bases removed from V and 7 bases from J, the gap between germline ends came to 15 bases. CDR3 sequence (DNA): TGTGCCTGGAGTTTCGGGGGCGGAGGGAATGAGCAGTTCTTC. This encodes CAWSFGGGGNEQFF.

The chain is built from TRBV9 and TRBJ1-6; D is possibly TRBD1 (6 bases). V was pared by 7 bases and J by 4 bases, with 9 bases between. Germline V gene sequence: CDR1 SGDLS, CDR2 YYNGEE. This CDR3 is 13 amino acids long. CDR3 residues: CASGGGYNSPLHF. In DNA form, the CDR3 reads TGTGCCAGCGGAGGGGGATATAATTCACCCCTCCACTTT.